Sequencing of this T cell receptor (beta chain) was carried out in a study of blood T cell repertoires in COVID-19. On the study more broadly: Some COVID-19 samples were acute and others convalescent; all came from the United States, Italy and Spain.

The CDR3 has 14 residues. Germline CDR1 reads MNHEY; CDR2 reads SMNVEV (reference sequence). J was trimmed by 0 bases and V by 5 bases; bases with no gene match: 4. Sequenced by immunoSEQ multiplex PCR; TCRdb stores in-frame clones only, minus some. Counted here are roughly 300,000 clones, approximately 92% occurring once; the ten biggest clones make up roughly 6.8%. The chain is built from TRBV27 and TRBJ2-7; 7 bases align to TRBD1. The sequence derives from a woman younger than 45 with COVID-19, enrolled during active disease. Sequencing input: peripheral blood. The CDR3 bases are TGTGCCAGCAGTCCAGGACAGGTCTCCTACGAGCAGTACTTC. Translation gives CASSPGQVSYEQYF.